The 4 T cell receptor beta chains below come from one sample, sequenced in a study of blood T cell repertoires in COVID-19. Here immunoSEQ multiplex PCR was the method, and the copy in TCRdb shows in-frame clones only, minus some. The top ten clones hold around 0.55% of a sample with around 31,000 clones, more than 80% of them seen once. The sample comprised peripheral blood. The receptors originated from a woman in her thirties or forties with active or convalescent COVID-19.

CDR3 residues: CASTPGVTSNQPQHF. Here the CDR3 DNA reads TGTGCCAGTACCCCTGGAGTAACCAGCAATCAGCCCCAGCATTTT. The chain links TRBV19 to TRBJ1-5; no clear D gene. The CDR3 length is 15 residues. CDR1 is LNHDA and CDR2 is SQIVND in the germline V gene (reference sequence). V lost 7 bases and J lost 1, with 14 bases in between.

The rearrangement links TRBV6-4 to TRBJ2-3, with D hard to call. The CDR3 consists of 17 residues. V was shortened by 8 bases and J by 0 bases, with 21 bases between the two germline ends. Germline CDR1 MRHNA, CDR2 SNTAGT. CDR3 amino acids: CASSNHVAQPSTDTQYF. In nucleotides, the CDR3 is TGTGCCAGCTCTAATCATGTAGCCCAACCCAGCACAGATACGCAGTATTTT.

The CDR3 here is CASSLDGSDTDTQYF. The CDR3 DNA is TGCGCCAGCAGCTTGGACGGGTCTGACACAGATACGCAGTATTTT. V usage is TRBV5-1 and J usage is TRBJ2-3, with no clear D. CDR1 SGHRS and CDR2 YFSETQ come from the germline V gene. V lost 0 bases and J lost 2, with 10 bases in between. This CDR3 has 15 residues.

The chain links TRBV29-1 to TRBJ2-7, with 7 bases lining up with TRBD1. Germline CDR1 is SQVTM and CDR2 is ANQGSEA. The CDR3 length is 13 residues. V lost 3 bases, J lost 4 bases, and 6 bases stayed unmatched. The CDR3 sequence: CSVETGRGYEQYF. CDR3 bases: TGCAGCGTTGAGACAGGGAGAGGATACGAGCAGTACTTC.